This T cell receptor beta chain was documented in a study of blood T cell repertoires in COVID-19. The overall study: Researchers got acute and convalescent COVID-19 samples from the United States, Italy and Spain. Nucleic acid was either cDNA or gDNA, and it came from T cells, B-cell-depleted T cells, or PBMCs.

CDR1 and CDR2 from the germline V gene are GTSNPN and SVGIG (reference sequence). The V end lost 1 base, the J end lost 4 bases, and 4 bases lay between the germline ends. This CDR3 region has 11 residues. As processed by the authors: Nucleated cell counts were estimated from reference gene primer amplification. Clones were sequenced by immunoSEQ multiplex PCR, and TCRdb holds only the in-frame ones, with some missing. V, J and clone size derive from that table, while D and trimming were established from the DNA sequence. The profile shows 110,000 to 150,000 clones, over 80% of them singletons. The chain links TRBV30 to TRBJ1-2; D remains unclear. The clonotype comes from a woman aged 45-60 years with acute or convalescent COVID-19. What was sequenced was peripheral blood. CDR3 amino acids: CAWSAVYGYTF. CDR3 DNA sequence: TGTGCCTGGAGTGCCGTCTATGGCTACACCTTC.